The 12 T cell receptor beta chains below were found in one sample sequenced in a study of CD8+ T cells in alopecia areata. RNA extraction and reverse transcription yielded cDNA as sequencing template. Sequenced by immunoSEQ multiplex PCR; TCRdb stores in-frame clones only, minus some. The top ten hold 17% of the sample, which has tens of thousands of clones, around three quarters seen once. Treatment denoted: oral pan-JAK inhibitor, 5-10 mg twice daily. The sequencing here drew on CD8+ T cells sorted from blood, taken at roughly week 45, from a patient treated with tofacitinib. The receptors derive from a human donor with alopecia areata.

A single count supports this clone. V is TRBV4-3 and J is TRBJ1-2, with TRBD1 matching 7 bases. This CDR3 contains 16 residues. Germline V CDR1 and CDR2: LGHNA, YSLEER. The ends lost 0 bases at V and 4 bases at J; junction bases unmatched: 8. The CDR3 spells CASSQDASGTVYGYTF. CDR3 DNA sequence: TGCGCCAGCAGCCAAGATGCATCCGGGACAGTCTATGGCTACACCTTC.

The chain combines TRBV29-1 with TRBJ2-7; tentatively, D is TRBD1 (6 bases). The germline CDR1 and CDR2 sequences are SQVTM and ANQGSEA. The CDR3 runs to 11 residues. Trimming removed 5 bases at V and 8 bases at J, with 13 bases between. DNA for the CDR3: TGCAGCGTTTGGGACAAGGGCAAGCAGTACTTC. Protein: CSVWDKGKQYF.

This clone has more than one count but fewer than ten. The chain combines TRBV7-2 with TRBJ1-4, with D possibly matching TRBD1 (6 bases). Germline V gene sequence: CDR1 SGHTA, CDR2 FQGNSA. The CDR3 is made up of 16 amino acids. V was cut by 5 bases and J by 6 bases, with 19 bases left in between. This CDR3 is CASSQSLGGSDEKLFF. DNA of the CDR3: TGTGCCAGCAGCCAGAGCCTTGGGGGCAGTGATGAAAAACTGTTTTTT.

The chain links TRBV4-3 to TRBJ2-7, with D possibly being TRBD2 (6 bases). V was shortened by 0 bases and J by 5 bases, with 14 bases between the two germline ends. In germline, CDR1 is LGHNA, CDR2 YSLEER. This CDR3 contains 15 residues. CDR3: CASSQDRAGINEQYF. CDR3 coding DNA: TGCGCCAGCAGCCAAGATCGTGCGGGAATCAACGAGCAGTACTTC.

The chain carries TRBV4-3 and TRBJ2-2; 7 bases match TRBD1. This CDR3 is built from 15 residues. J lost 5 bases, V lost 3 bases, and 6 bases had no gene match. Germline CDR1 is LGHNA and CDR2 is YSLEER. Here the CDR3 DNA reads TGCGCCAGCAGCCAGATACAACAGGGGACCGGGGAGCTGTTTTTT. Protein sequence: CASSQIQQGTGELFF.

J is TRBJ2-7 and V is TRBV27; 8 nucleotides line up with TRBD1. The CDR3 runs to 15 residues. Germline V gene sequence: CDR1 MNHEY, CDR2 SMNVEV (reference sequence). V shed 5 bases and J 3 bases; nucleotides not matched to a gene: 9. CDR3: CASSESGGFDYEQYF. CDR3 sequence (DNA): TGTGCCAGCAGTGAATCAGGGGGCTTTGACTACGAGCAGTACTTC.

The DNA of the CDR3 is TGCGCCAGCAGTGAGTCAGGGAGGGGATACCCCCTCCACTTT. This encodes CASSESGRGYPLHF. This chain joins TRBV10-2 and TRBJ1-6; possibly TRBD1 for D (5 bases). Germline V CDR1 and CDR2: WSHSY, SAAADI. CDR3 size: 14 residues. The V end lost 0 bases, the J end lost 13 bases, and 13 bases lay between the germline ends.

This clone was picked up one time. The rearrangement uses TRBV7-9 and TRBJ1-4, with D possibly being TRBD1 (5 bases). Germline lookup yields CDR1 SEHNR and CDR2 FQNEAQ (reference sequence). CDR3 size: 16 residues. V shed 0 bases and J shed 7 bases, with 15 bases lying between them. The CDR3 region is CASSLANRPGGEKLFF. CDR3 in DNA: TGTGCCAGCAGCTTAGCGAACAGGCCAGGAGGTGAAAAACTGTTTTTT.

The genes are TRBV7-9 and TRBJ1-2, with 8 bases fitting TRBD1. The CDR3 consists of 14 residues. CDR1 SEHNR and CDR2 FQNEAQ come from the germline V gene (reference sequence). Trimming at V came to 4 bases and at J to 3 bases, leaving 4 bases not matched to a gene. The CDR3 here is CASSSQGDHYGYTF. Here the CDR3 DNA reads TGTGCCAGCAGCTCACAGGGGGACCACTATGGCTACACCTTC.

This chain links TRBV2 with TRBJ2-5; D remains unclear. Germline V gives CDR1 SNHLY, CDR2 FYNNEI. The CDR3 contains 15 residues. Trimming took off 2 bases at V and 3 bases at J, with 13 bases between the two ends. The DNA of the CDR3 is TGTGCCAGCAGTGAAAAGTTCGTGGGCGAAGAGACCCAGTACTTC. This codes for CASSEKFVGEETQYF.

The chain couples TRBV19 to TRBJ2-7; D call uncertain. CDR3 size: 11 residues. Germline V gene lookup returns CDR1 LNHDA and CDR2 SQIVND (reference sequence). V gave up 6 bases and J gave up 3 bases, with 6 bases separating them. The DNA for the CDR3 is TGTGCCAGTAGCCAGAACTACGAGCAGTACTTC. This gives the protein CASSQNYEQYF.

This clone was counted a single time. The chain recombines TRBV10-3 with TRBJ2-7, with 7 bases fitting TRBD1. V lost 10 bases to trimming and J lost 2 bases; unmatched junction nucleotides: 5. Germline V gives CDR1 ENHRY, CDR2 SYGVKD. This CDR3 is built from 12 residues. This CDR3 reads CATGDSTYEQYF. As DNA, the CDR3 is TGTGCCACCGGGGACAGTACCTACGAGCAGTACTTC.